A selection of T cell receptor beta chains follows, all from one sample in a study of T cell responses to AZD1222 COVID-19 vaccine. Generated by immunoSEQ multiplex PCR, the TCRdb table keeps only in-frame clones and is missing some. The sample has about 93,000 clones; roughly nine tenths are singletons. Specimen: peripheral blood, collected 28 days after the second AZD1222 dose. All receptors derive from an adult who received the AZD1222 COVID-19 vaccine. CDR3s include the opening cysteine and the closing phenylalanine or tryptophan. A D gene is named only where the DNA matches it firmly. Expanded clones are given a class, and other clones once, few, many or no size at all.

CDR3 DNA: TGTGCCAGCAGCCGGGACAGGGGGAAGGATCAGCCCCAGCATTTT
CDR3 protein: CASSRDRGKDQPQHF
J gene: TRBJ1-5
D gene: TRBD1
V gene: TRBV7-9
clone size: .

CDR3 DNA: TGTGCCAGCAAGACAACAGGGTTGAACAATGAGCAGTTCTTC
CDR3 protein: CASKTTGLNNEQFF
J gene: TRBJ2-1
D gene: .
V gene: TRBV4-2
clone size: .

CDR3 DNA: TGTGCCAGCAGATCACAGGGGTCCGGGGAGCTGTTTTTT
CDR3 protein: CASRSQGSGELFF
J gene: TRBJ2-2
D gene: TRBD1
V gene: TRBV7-3
clone size: once

CDR3 DNA: TGTGCCACCAGCAGAGAGGCGGATCCTCTAGCGTCTAACTATGGCTACACCTTC
CDR3 protein: CATSREADPLASNYGYTF
J gene: TRBJ1-2
D gene: .
V gene: TRBV15
clone size: .

CDR3 DNA: TGTGCCAGCAGCTTTTGGGTTGGGGGCGGGAGTAGAGACGAGCAGTACTTC
CDR3 protein: CASSFWVGGGSRDEQYF
J gene: TRBJ2-7
D gene: .
V gene: TRBV11-2
clone size: .

CDR3 DNA: TGTGCCAGCAGCTCCCAGGGGACCACAGATACGCAGTATTTT
CDR3 protein: CASSSQGTTDTQYF
J gene: TRBJ2-3
D gene: .
V gene: TRBV11-1
clone size: .

CDR3 DNA: TGTGCCAGCAGCTCGTTCGGTGATATTCGACTCGATGAGCAGTTCTTC
CDR3 protein: CASSSFGDIRLDEQFF
J gene: TRBJ2-1
D gene: .
V gene: TRBV7-4
clone size: .

CDR3 DNA: TGTGCCAGCAGCTTAGTTGGTCAGGGGGCAACTAATGAAAAACTGTTTTTT
CDR3 protein: CASSLVGQGATNEKLFF
J gene: TRBJ1-4
D gene: TRBD1
V gene: TRBV7-2
clone size: once

CDR3 DNA: TGCGCCAGCAGTGATTCCGGAGGGACTGAAGCTTTCTTT
CDR3 protein: CASSDSGGTEAFF
J gene: TRBJ1-1
D gene: .
V gene: TRBV10-2
clone size: .

CDR3 DNA: TGTGCCAGCAGTTACCGGTCCCAAGGGGGCTACACCTTC
CDR3 protein: CASSYRSQGGYTF
J gene: TRBJ1-2
D gene: .
V gene: TRBV6-5
clone size: .

CDR3 DNA: TGCGCCAGCAGCTTGTCGCCAGACAGGGGCGAGCAGTACTTC
CDR3 protein: CASSLSPDRGEQYF
J gene: TRBJ2-7
D gene: TRBD1
V gene: TRBV5-1
clone size: few

CDR3 DNA: TGTGCCAGTAGTAACTTCTTAGCGGGGGGGATCACAGATACGCAGTATTTT
CDR3 protein: CASSNFLAGGITDTQYF
J gene: TRBJ2-3
D gene: TRBD2
V gene: TRBV19
clone size: .

CDR3 DNA: TGCGCCAGCAGCCCCAGTGGGGCGGCTAATGAAAAACTGTTTTTT
CDR3 protein: CASSPSGAANEKLFF
J gene: TRBJ1-4
D gene: .
V gene: TRBV5-1
clone size: once